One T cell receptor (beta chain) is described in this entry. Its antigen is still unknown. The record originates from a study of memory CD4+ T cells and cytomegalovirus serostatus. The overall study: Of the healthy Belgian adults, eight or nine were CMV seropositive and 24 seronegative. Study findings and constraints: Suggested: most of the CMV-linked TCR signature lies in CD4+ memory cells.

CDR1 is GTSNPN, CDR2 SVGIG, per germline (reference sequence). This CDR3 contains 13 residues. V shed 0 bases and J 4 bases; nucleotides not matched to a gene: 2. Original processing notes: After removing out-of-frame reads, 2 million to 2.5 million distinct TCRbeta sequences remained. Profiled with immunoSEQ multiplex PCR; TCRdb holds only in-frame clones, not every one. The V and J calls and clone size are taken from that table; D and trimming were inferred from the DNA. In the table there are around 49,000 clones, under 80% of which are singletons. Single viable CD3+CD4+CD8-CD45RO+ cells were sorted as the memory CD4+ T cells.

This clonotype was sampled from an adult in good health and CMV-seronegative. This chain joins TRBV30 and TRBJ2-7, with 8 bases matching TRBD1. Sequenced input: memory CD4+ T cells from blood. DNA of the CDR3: TGTGCCTGGAGTGTACAGGGGGGATACGAGCAGTACTTC. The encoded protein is CAWSVQGGYEQYF.